Given below is one TCR beta chain in context. These data are taken from a study of shared clonotypes between healthy human individuals. Only in-frame clones appear in the TCRdb table, and some are missing; sequencing was by immunoSEQ multiplex PCR. The repertoire consists of millions of clones, with 85% to 95% occurring once and the leading ten covering more than 1.5%. CD8 cells classed as naive were CD45RO-negative and positively selected for CCR7, excluding terminally differentiated effector memory CD45RA+ cells. Those who donated, Caucasian adults without exception, all lived in Nashville, Tennessee. The sequencing input was naive CD8+ T cells from PBMCs. The sequence derives from a man aged 18 to 35 in good health. Some clones in this sample may be carry-over from other donors' samples.

In DNA, the CDR3 is TGTGCCAGCAGCTTAAGCTCGGACACTGAAGCTTTCTTT. This codes for CASSLSSDTEAFF. V and J are TRBV11-3 and TRBJ1-1; D gene unclear. From germline, CDR1 is SGHNT and CDR2 YENEEA. This CDR3 comprises 13 residues. Deletions cut 2 bases from V and 3 bases from J, with 7 bases between.